Given below is one TCR beta chain in context. The identical CDR3 is also encoded by other nucleotide sequences in the sample. The data stem from a study of blood T cell repertoires in COVID-19. About the study: COVID-19 samples, acute and convalescent, were from the United States, Italy and Spain.

Profiled with immunoSEQ multiplex PCR; TCRdb holds only in-frame clones, not every one. Seen here are 200,000 to 250,000 clones, around 82% observed once, and the top ten hold about 4.3%. The CDR3 extends over 14 amino acids. With V trimmed by 4 bases and J by 4 bases, 4 bases remained unmatched. Per germline, CDR1 SNHLY and CDR2 FYNNEI. Sequenced material: PBMCs or T cells enriched from blood (not recorded which). The chain has TRBV2 and TRBJ1-3, with 7 bases identical to TRBD1. The TCR originated in a man aged 25-40 years with acute COVID-19. The CDR3 coding sequence is TGTGCCAGCAGTGGACAGGGTTCCGGAAACACCATATATTTT. Amino acid sequence: CASSGQGSGNTIYF.